This T cell receptor (beta chain) was profiled in a study of cytomegalovirus exposure and HLA in healthy donors. V gave up 4 bases and J gave up 0 bases, with 9 bases separating them. This CDR3 spans 14 amino acids. Germline lookup yields CDR1 SGHRS and CDR2 YFSETQ. Use of 60 Vbeta and 13 Jbeta primers characterized the PCR. Using immunoSEQ multiplex PCR, the repertoire was profiled, and TCRdb retains in-frame clones only, with some absent. This sample carries 150,000 to 200,000 clones, over 65% of them seen once, and the ten largest clones take around 3.7%. The receptor's source is a man aged 40-55 years in good health and CMV-seropositive. The V call is TRBV5-1, the J call TRBJ2-3; D gene uncertain. The sequenced sample consisted of PBMCs. The CDR3 sequence: CASSAYGSTDTQYF. CDR3 DNA: TGCGCCAGCAGCGCCTACGGTAGCACAGATACGCAGTATTTT.